This T cell receptor beta chain was captured in a study of molecular identifiers for immune sequencing clone quantification. This clonotype was counted a few times. Its antigen is unknown. Generation of bulk TCR libraries relied on previously described methods and listed TCR primers. TCRdb re-derived calls from the PCR reads in MiXCR, one entry per CDR3 protein. In the table there are around 43,000 distinct CDR3 sequences, 15% to 20% of which are singletons. Sorted naive CD8 T cells were those defined as CD8+CD4-CCR7+CD45RA+. Points from the study as a whole: Clones carrying above 20 RNA copies accounted for over 98% of effector molecules, under 1% in naive cells.

Material: naive CD8+ T cells from blood, with Jurkat cell RNA spiked in. Subset in this sample: FACS-sorted CD8+CD4-CCR7+CD45RA+ naive T cells. This TCR derives from a human donor in good health. Some libraries in this study had Jurkat cell RNA spiked in.

The CDR3 sequence: CASSVASGGYEQYF. The DNA for the CDR3 is TGTGCCAGCAGTGTCGCGTCGGGAGGCTACGAGCAGTACTTC. The rearrangement links TRBV27 to TRBJ2-7; 7 nucleotides match TRBD2. CDR1 MNHEY and CDR2 SMNVEV come from the germline V gene (reference sequence). Trimming removed 5 bases from V and 3 bases from J; junction bases left unmatched: 7. CDR3 length: 14 amino acids.